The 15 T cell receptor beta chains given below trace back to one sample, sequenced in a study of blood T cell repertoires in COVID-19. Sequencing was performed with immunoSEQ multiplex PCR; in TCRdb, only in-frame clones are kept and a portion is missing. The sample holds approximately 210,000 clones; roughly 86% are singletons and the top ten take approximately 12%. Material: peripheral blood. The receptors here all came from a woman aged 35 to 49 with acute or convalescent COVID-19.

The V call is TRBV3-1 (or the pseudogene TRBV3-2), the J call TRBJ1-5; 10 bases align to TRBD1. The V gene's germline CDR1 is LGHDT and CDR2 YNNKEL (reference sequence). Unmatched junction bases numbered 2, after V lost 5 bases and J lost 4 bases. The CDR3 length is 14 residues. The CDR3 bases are TGTGCCAGCAGCGAGGGACAGGGGAATCAGCCCCAGCATTTT. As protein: CASSEGQGNQPQHF.

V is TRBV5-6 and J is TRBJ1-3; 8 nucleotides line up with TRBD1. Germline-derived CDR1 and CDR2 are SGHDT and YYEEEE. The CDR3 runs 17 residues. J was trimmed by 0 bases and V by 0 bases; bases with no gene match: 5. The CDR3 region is CASSLAGTGFSGNTIYF. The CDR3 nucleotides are TGTGCCAGCAGCTTGGCCGGGACAGGATTCTCTGGAAACACCATATATTTT.

The CDR3 DNA reads TGCGCCAGCAGCCCCGGTGATTTCGACACTGAAGCTTTCTTT. It translates to CASSPGDFDTEAFF. J is TRBJ1-1 and V is TRBV5-1; D uncertain. CDR3 length: 14 amino acids. The ends were cut back, 4 bases at V and 3 bases at J, with 13 bases in the middle. Germline V lookup: CDR1 SGHRS, CDR2 YFSETQ.

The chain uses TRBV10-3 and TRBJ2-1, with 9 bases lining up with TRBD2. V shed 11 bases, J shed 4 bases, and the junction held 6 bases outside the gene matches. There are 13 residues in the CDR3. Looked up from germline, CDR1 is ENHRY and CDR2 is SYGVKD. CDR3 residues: CAARTSVYNEQFF. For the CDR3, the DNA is TGTGCCGCCCGGACTAGCGTGTACAATGAGCAGTTCTTC.

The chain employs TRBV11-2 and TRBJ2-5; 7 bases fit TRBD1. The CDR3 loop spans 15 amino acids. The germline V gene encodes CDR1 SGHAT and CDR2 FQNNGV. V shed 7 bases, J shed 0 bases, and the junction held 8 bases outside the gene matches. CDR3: CASKGARVYQETQYF. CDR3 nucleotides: TGTGCCAGCAAGGGGGCGAGGGTTTACCAAGAGACCCAGTACTTC.

The CDR3 spells CASRSRVPDTQYF. The CDR3 DNA sequence: TGTGCCAGCAGGTCGCGGGTCCCGGATACGCAGTATTTT. The chain is built from TRBV5-6 and TRBJ2-3, with a tentative D call TRBD2 (5 bases). There are 13 residues in the CDR3. The V gene's germline CDR1 is SGHDT and CDR2 YYEEEE. Deletions cut 5 bases from V and 6 bases from J, with 13 bases between.

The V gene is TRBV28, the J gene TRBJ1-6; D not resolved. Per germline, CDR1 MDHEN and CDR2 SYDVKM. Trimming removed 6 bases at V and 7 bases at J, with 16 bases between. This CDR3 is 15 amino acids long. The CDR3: CASSPMSPWNSPLHF. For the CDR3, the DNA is TGTGCCAGCAGCCCTATGAGTCCCTGGAATTCACCCCTCCACTTT.

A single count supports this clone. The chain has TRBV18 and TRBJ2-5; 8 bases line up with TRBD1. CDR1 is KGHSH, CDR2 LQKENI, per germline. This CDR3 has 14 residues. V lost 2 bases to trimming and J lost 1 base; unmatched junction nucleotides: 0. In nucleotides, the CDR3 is TGTGCCAGCTCACCAACAGGGGGCCAAGAGACCCAGTACTTC. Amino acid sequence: CASSPTGGQETQYF.

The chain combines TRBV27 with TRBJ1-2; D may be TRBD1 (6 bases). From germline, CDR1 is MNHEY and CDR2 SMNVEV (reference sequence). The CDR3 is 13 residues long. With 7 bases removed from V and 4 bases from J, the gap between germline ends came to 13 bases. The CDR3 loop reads CASKAGVGYGYTF. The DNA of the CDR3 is TGTGCCAGCAAGGCAGGGGTGGGCTATGGCTACACCTTC.

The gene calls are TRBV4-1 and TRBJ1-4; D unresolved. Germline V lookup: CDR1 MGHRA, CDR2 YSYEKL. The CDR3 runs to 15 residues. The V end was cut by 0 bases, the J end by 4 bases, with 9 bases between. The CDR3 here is CASSQEGGFNEKLFF. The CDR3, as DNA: TGCGCCAGCAGCCAAGAAGGAGGGTTTAATGAAAAACTGTTTTTT.

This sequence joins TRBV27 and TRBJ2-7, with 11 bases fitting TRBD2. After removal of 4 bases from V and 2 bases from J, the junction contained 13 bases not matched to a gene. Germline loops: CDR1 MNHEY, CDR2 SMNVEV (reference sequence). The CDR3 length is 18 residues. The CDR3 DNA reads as TGTGCCAGCAGTTCGCAGCTACCTGGGACTAGCGGAGCCTACGAGCAGTACTTC. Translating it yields CASSSQLPGTSGAYEQYF.

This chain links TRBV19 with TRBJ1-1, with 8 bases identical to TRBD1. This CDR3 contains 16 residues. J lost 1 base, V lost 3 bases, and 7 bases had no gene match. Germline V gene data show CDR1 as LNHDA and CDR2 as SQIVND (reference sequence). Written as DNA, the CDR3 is TGTGCCAGTAGTATCACTCAGGGGGCCCCGAACACTGAAGCTTTCTTT. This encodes CASSITQGAPNTEAFF. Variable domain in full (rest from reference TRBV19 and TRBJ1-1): DGGITQSPKYLFRKEGQNVTLSCEQNLNHDAMYWYRQDPGQGLRLIYYSQIVNDFQKGDIAEGYSVSREKKESFPLTVTSAQKNPTAFYLCASSITQGAPNTEAFFGQGTRLTVV.

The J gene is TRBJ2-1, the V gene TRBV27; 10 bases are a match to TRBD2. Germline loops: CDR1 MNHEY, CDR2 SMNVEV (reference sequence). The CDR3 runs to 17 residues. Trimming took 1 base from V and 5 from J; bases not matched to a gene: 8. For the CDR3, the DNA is TGTGCCAGCAGTTTATTTCTAGCGGGGGCGAATAACAATGAGCAGTTCTTC. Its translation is CASSLFLAGANNNEQFF.

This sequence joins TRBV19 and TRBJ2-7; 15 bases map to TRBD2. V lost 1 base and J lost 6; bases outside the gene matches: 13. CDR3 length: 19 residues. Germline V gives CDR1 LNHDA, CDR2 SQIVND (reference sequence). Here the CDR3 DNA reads TGTGCCAGTAGTATAGCCCCGGGACTAGCGGGAGGTAGGTTCGTCGAGCAGTACTTC. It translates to CASSIAPGLAGGRFVEQYF.

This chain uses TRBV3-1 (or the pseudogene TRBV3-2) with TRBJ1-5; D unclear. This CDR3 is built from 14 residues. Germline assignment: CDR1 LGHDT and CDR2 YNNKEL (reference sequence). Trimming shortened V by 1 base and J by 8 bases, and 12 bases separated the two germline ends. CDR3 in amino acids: CASSQGAGREPQHF. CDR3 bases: TGTGCCAGCAGCCAAGGGGCGGGTAGAGAGCCCCAGCATTTT.